This is a list of T cell receptor beta chains from one sample in a study of T cell repertoires in cytomegalovirus infection. TCRdb called the reads again in MiXCR, with one record for every CDR3 protein. This table holds a few hundred thousand distinct CDR3 sequences, roughly 36% found once. Their target antigens are unknown. The sequencing here drew on cultured PBMCs, taken from culture after CMV antigen stimulation. The source of these receptors is a human donor in good health (CMV status not recorded). Some clones in this sample may be carry-over from other donors' samples. CDR3s include the opening cysteine and the closing phenylalanine or tryptophan. Each record gives: D gene, V gene, clone size, J gene, CDR3 DNA, CDR3 protein. D genes are given only for firm matches. Rows may omit the clone size; those that give it use once, few, many or a size class.

.	TRBV4-3	.	TRBJ2-1	TGCGCCAGCAGCCAGGAGGGGGACCACAATGAGCAGTTCTTC	CASSQEGDHNEQFF
TRBD2	TRBV20-1	few	TRBJ2-1	TGCAGTGCCCAGACTAGCGGGAGGGCCAATGAGCAGTTCTTC	CSAQTSGRANEQFF
TRBD2	TRBV7-3	few	TRBJ2-1	TGTGCCAGCAGCTTAATTGGACTAGCGGGCCCGAATGAGCAGTTCTTC	CASSLIGLAGPNEQFF
.	TRBV27	.	TRBJ2-6	TGTGCCAGCAGGGCAGGGAGCTCTGGGGCCAACGTCCTGACTTTC	CASRAGSSGANVLTF
.	TRBV6-5	many	TRBJ2-1	TGTGCCAGCAGTTACCAGACGGCAGGCGAGTTCTCCTACAATGAGCAGTTCTTC	CASSYQTAGEFSYNEQFF
.	TRBV4-1	few	TRBJ2-3	TGCGCCAGCAGCCATGTCGGGGACGCGAACACAGATACGCAGTATTTT	CASSHVGDANTDTQYF
.	TRBV28	.	TRBJ1-4	TGTGCCAGCAGTTTATTCGCGATACCGCGGAAGGGGAATGAAAAACTGTTTTTT	CASSLFAIPRKGNEKLFF
TRBD2	TRBV4-1	.	TRBJ2-3	TGCGCCAGCAGGGGACTAGCGACAGATACGCAGTATTTT	CASRGLATDTQYF
.	TRBV7-2	.	TRBJ2-3	TGTGCCAGCAGCCCAAACTCCGCCACAGATACGCAGTATTTT	CASSPNSATDTQYF
.	TRBV7-2	few	TRBJ2-5	TGTGCCAGCAGTAGGGCAGGGGCCCAGTACTTC	CASSRAGAQYF
.	TRBV6-5	few	TRBJ1-5	TGTGCCAGCAGTTACTCGCCCACAGCATGGGATAGCAATCAGCCCCAGCATTTT	CASSYSPTAWDSNQPQHF
.	TRBV7-2	many	TRBJ1-3	TGTGCCAGCAGGCCTCAAGGGGACACCATATATTTT	CASRPQGDTIYF
TRBD1	TRBV4-1	.	TRBJ1-1	TGCGCCAGCAGCCCCAAACAAATTATAACAGGGGTAATTCTTGGGAACACTGAAGCTTTCTTT	CASSPKQIITGVILGNTEAFF
TRBD2	TRBV11-3	few	TRBJ2-1	TGTGCCAGCAGGTCCGGGACTAGCGGGAGAAATGAGCAGTTCTTC	CASRSGTSGRNEQFF
TRBD2	TRBV7-2	many	TRBJ2-1	TGTGCCAGCAGTTACTTGCTGGGACTAGCGGGATTACCCTCCTACAATGAGCAGTTCTTC	CASSYLLGLAGLPSYNEQFF
.	TRBV6-5	.	TRBJ1-1	TGTGCCAGCAGTTATAGAGAGTATACTGAAGCTTTCTTT	CASSYREYTEAFF
.	TRBV7-9	.	TRBJ2-1	TGTGCCAGCAGCTTAGCAGGGGGGCGGGAGCAGTTCTTC	CASSLAGGREQFF
.	TRBV7-9	few	TRBJ1-2	TGTGCCAGCAGCTTAGAAGGGCTCCAATATGGCTACACCTTC	CASSLEGLQYGYTF
TRBD2	TRBV7-2	.	TRBJ2-3	TGTGCCAGCAGCTTAGCACTAGCGGGAACAGATACGCAGTATTTT	CASSLALAGTDTQYF
.	TRBV2	.	TRBJ2-5	TGTGCCAGCAGGGACCCCCGGGAGACCCAGTACTTC	CASRDPRETQYF
.	TRBV20-1	.	TRBJ2-6	TGCAGTGCTATACAGGGAGCTGGGGCCAACGTCCTGACTTTC	CSAIQGAGANVLTF
TRBD1	TRBV19	few	TRBJ1-2	TGTGCCAGTAGTAGCAGGGGGTATGGCTACACCTTC	CASSSRGYGYTF
.	TRBV7-2	.	TRBJ2-5	TGTGCCAGCAGTCCGGAAGTCACCCTCCAAGAGACCCAGTACTTC	CASSPEVTLQETQYF
.	TRBV19	.	TRBJ1-5	TGTGCCACCAAGGGGCGGGACAATCAGCCCCAGCATTTT	CATKGRDNQPQHF
.	TRBV15	.	TRBJ2-1	TGTGCCACCAGCGCCGGCAATGAGCAGTTCTTC	CATSAGNEQFF
.	TRBV19	.	TRBJ2-3	TGTGCCAGTAGTATGGCAGGCACAGATACGCAGTATTTT	CASSMAGTDTQYF
TRBD1	TRBV28	.	TRBJ2-5	TGTGCCAGCAGTGCTGGACAGGGGGACCAAGAGACCCAGTACTTC	CASSAGQGDQETQYF
.	TRBV7-2	many	TRBJ1-5	TGTGCCAGCAGACTAGAGCTAGGGACACCGGACTACTATAGCAATCAGCCCCAGCATTTT	CASRLELGTPDYYSNQPQHF